The next 22 T cell receptor beta chains were all read from a single sample in a study of shared clonotypes between healthy human individuals (dated by TCRdb to about 2020). Preparation of the library involved the immunoSEQ multiplex PCR assay. What TCRdb holds here is the immuneACCESS table cut down to in-frame rearrangements. Part of the clones is not present; checked against another copy, under half of the missing clones reflect an unresolved V gene, and the others are unexplained. The sample table shows about 1 million clones, and about 74% are seen once. The ten largest make up about 1.5% of the sample. The sequenced material came from memory CD4+ T cells sorted from blood. The intended sense of this specimen's cell subset or site label: CD45RA-negative fraction. Receptors were obtained from a man aged 18 to 29 in good health.

This clone has only a few counts. This sequence joins TRBV7-8 and TRBJ2-1, with 9 bases fitting TRBD2. Germline V gene data show CDR1 as SGHVS and CDR2 as FQNEAQ. J gave up 8 bases and V 2 bases, and 7 bases lay outside the gene matches. The CDR3 runs 15 residues. In DNA form, the CDR3 reads TGTGCCAGCAGCTTAACCGGGACTAGCTTCCATGAGCAGTTCTTC. Its translation: CASSLTGTSFHEQFF.

This clone was counted ten times or more. The CDR3 nucleotides read TGTGCCAGCAGTTTAAATCACAGGACAGCTTTCTTT. It translates to CASSLNHRTAFF. The chain uses TRBV28 and TRBJ1-1; possible D gene TRBD1, 5 bases. The CDR3 has 12 amino acids. From germline, CDR1 is MDHEN and CDR2 SYDVKM. V lost 2 bases and J lost 10, with 11 bases in between.

This clone was counted once. The chain recombines TRBV5-4 with TRBJ2-2; D is perhaps TRBD2 (5 bases). Per the germline V gene, CDR1 is SGHNT and CDR2 is YYREEE (reference sequence). CDR3 length: 13 residues. V gave up 2 bases and J gave up 5 bases, with 7 bases separating them. Written as DNA, the CDR3 is TGTGCCAGCAGCTTCCCGGGAACCGGGGAGCTGTTTTTT. Residues: CASSFPGTGELFF.

This clone came up once. The chain combines TRBV7-8 with TRBJ2-7; D uncertain. V dropped 5 bases and J dropped 6 bases, with 17 bases sitting between them. CDR3 length equals 14 residues. CDR1 and CDR2 (germline): SGHVS, FQNEAQ. CDR3 DNA: TGTGCCAGCAGCCGCGACAACGCAGCAGGCGAGCAGTACTTC. Translation gives CASSRDNAAGEQYF. Combining the CDR3 with reference TRBV7-8 and TRBJ2-7 gives the whole variable domain GAGVSQSPRYKVAKRGQDVALRCDPISGHVSLFWYQQALGQGPEFLTYFQNEAQLDKSGLPSDRFFAERPEGSVSTLKIQRTQQEDSAVYLCASSRDNAAGEQYFGPGTRLTVT.

The chain links TRBV14 to TRBJ2-7, with D possibly matching TRBD2 (5 bases). Germline V CDR1 and CDR2: SGHDN, FVKESK. The V gene lost 4 bases and the J gene lost 1 base, with 5 bases spanning the gap. The CDR3 spans 12 residues. CDR3 region: CASSRGSYEQYF. Written as DNA, the CDR3 is TGTGCCAGCAGCCGAGGGTCCTACGAGCAGTACTTC.

The chain joins TRBV6-6 to TRBJ2-2; D is undetermined. The germline gives CDR1 MNHNY, CDR2 SVGAGI (reference sequence). V lost 2 bases and J 1 base, leaving 5 bases between the germline ends. This CDR3 is built from 14 residues. As DNA, the CDR3 is TGTGCCAGCAGTTACGATTGGAACACCGGGGAGCTGTTTTTT. Translating it yields CASSYDWNTGELFF.

V gene TRBV5-1 combines with J gene TRBJ1-1, with D tentatively TRBD1 (6 bases). V lost 6 bases to trimming and J lost 5 bases, with 17 bases between them. Germline CDR1 SGHRS, CDR2 YFSETQ. The CDR3 consists of 14 residues. The CDR3 bases are TGCGCCAGCAAGGGGGAGACAGCGAGGACTGAAGCTTTCTTT. Amino acid sequence: CASKGETARTEAFF.

The chain links TRBV18 to TRBJ2-7; weak D call: TRBD2 (5 bases). CDR3 length: 13 residues. The germline CDR1 and CDR2 sequences are KGHSH and LQKENI. V lost 3 bases, J lost 5 bases, and 11 bases lay in between. CDR3 in DNA: TGTGCCAGCTCACCCCTTAACGGGGACGAGCAGTACTTC. It translates to CASSPLNGDEQYF.

The rearrangement uses TRBV2 and TRBJ2-1; no clear D. CDR3 length equals 14 residues. Germline V gives CDR1 SNHLY, CDR2 FYNNEI. V lost 2 bases to trimming and J lost 4 bases, with 9 bases between them. The CDR3 coding sequence is TGTGCCAGCAGTGAAAGATGGCCTTACAATGAGCAGTTCTTC. Residues: CASSERWPYNEQFF.

This chain links TRBV29-1 with TRBJ2-1; no firm D call. This CDR3 is built from 13 residues. Per germline, CDR1 SQVTM and CDR2 ANQGSEA. The V and J ends lost 8 bases and 7 bases respectively, with 18 bases between them. CDR3 region: CSSQKNYGNEQFF. In nucleotides, the CDR3 is TGCAGCTCTCAGAAGAACTACGGGAATGAGCAGTTCTTC.

At least ten counts were recorded for this clone. V gene TRBV28 combines with J gene TRBJ1-5; D perhaps matches TRBD1 (5 bases). From germline, CDR1 is MDHEN and CDR2 SYDVKM. V was trimmed by 6 bases and J by 5 bases, leaving 17 bases between them. The CDR3 extends over 15 amino acids. CDR3 region: CASSRGGAGHQPQHF. The DNA for the CDR3 is TGTGCCAGCAGCCGGGGCGGGGCCGGGCATCAGCCCCAGCATTTT.

V usage is TRBV14 and J usage is TRBJ2-7; tentatively, D is TRBD2 (6 bases). CDR3 length: 15 amino acids. V lost 3 bases and J lost 5, with 17 bases in between. CDR1 SGHDN and CDR2 FVKESK come from the germline V gene. CDR3 DNA: TGTGCCAGCAGCCAGGGAGGTTGGGCGGGGAACGAGCAGTACTTC. Protein: CASSQGGWAGNEQYF.

This clone was observed a few times. V is TRBV5-4 and J is TRBJ2-3; a possible D gene is TRBD1 (6 bases). The CDR3 spans 16 residues. V gave up 3 bases and J gave up 5 bases, with 19 bases separating them. Germline CDR1 reads SGHNT; CDR2 reads YYREEE (reference sequence). The CDR3 coding sequence is TGTGCCAGCAGCTATAATACAGGGAACGGAGAAGATACGCAGTATTTT. Translation gives CASSYNTGNGEDTQYF.

In regard to this clone: Other DNA sequences in the same sample also yield this CDR3. The chain couples TRBV7-9 to TRBJ1-4, with 8 bases fitting TRBD1. Germline assignment: CDR1 SEHNR and CDR2 FQNEAQ (reference sequence). The CDR3 totals 14 residues. V was pared by 5 bases and J by 3 bases, with 2 bases of the junction left unmatched. DNA of the CDR3: TGTGCCAGCAGCCTGGGACAGGCTAATGAAAAACTGTTTTTT. It codes for CASSLGQANEKLFF.

V is TRBV27 and J is TRBJ2-5; no firm D call. Judging by the DNA end, TRBJ2-7 fits better; the J call may be wrong. This CDR3 contains 14 residues. The germline CDR1 and CDR2 sequences are MNHEY and SMNVEV (reference sequence). CDR3 coding DNA: TGTGCCAGCAGTATGACCTTTATCTCCTACGAGCAGTACTTC. Protein sequence: CASSMTFISYEQYF.

V gene TRBV11-2 combines with J gene TRBJ1-2, with TRBD1 as a possible D gene (6 bases). The CDR3 spans 13 residues. V was cut by 5 bases and J by 2 bases, with 9 bases left in between. CDR1 and CDR2 (germline): SGHAT, FQNNGV. The CDR3 protein is CASSRGGNYGYTF. The DNA for the CDR3 is TGTGCCAGCAGCAGGGGGGGGAACTATGGCTACACCTTC.

J is TRBJ1-2 and V is TRBV7-9; perhaps TRBD1 as D (5 bases). The CDR3 spans 12 residues. The V gene's germline CDR1 is SEHNR and CDR2 FQNEAQ (reference sequence). Trimming took 1 base from V and 7 from J, leaving 7 bases between them. CDR3: CASSLGRGGYTF. DNA for the CDR3: TGTGCCAGCAGCTTAGGAAGGGGTGGCTACACCTTC. Complete variable domain (other parts from reference TRBV7-9 and TRBJ1-2): DTGVSQNPRHKITKRGQNVTFRCDPISEHNRLYWYRQTLGQGPEFLTYFQNEAQLEKSRLLSDRFSAERPKGSFSTLEIQRTEQGDSAMYLCASSLGRGGYTFGSGTRLTVV.

The rearrangement links TRBV5-6 to TRBJ1-2; no clear D. V lost 2 bases to trimming and J lost 5 bases, with 10 bases between them. Germline CDR1 and CDR2: SGHDT and YYEEEE. The CDR3 is 13 amino acids. The CDR3 loop is CASSFPNSYGYTF. CDR3 DNA: TGTGCCAGCAGCTTTCCGAATAGTTATGGCTACACCTTC.

This clone turned up a few times. The genes are TRBV12-2 and TRBJ2-7; the D call in the table, TRBD1, was not verified against the DNA. TRBV12-2 is classified as a pseudogene. This CDR3 comprises 14 residues. CDR3 sequence: CASRFGHETYEQYF. Written as DNA, the CDR3 is TGTGCAAGTCGCTTCGGACATGAGACCTACGAGCAGTACTTC.

The chain links TRBV5-4 to TRBJ2-3, with TRBD2 matching 8 bases. The CDR3 spans 14 residues. After removal of 2 bases from V and 6 bases from J, the junction contained 5 bases not matched to a gene. Germline CDR1 reads SGHNT; CDR2 reads YYREEE (reference sequence). CDR3 protein: CASSFRGGLDTQYF. CDR3 DNA: TGTGCCAGCAGCTTCCGGGGGGGCCTGGATACGCAGTATTTT.

The chain couples TRBV25-1 to TRBJ1-1; 7 bases agree with TRBD1. The CDR3 consists of 17 residues. Germline CDR1 MGHDK, CDR2 SYGVNS. With V trimmed by 1 base and J by 2 bases, 10 bases remained unmatched. The CDR3 coding sequence is TGTGCCAGCAGTGAATGGAGGCAGGGGGGGAGAAACACTGAAGCTTTCTTT. Translating gives CASSEWRQGGRNTEAFF.

The chain combines TRBV4-1 with TRBJ1-6; D gene unclear. CDR1 and CDR2 from the germline V gene are MGHRA and YSYEKL. The CDR3 length is 15 residues. Trimming took off 1 base at V and 5 bases at J, with 9 bases between the two ends. CDR3 sequence reads: CASSQVVQDNSPLHF. The CDR3 nucleotides read TGCGCCAGCAGCCAAGTGGTTCAGGATAATTCACCCCTCCACTTT.